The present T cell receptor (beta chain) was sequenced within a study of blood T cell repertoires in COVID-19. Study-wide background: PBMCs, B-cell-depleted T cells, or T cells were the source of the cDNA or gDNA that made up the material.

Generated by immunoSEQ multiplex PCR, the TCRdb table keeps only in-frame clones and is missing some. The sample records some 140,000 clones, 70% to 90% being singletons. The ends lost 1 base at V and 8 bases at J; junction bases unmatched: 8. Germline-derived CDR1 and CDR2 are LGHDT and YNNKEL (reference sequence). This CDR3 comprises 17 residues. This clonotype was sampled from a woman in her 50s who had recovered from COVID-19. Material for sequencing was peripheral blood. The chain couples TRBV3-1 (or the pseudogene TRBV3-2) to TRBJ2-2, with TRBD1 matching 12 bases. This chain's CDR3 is CASSQVPGQGADGELFF. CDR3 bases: TGTGCCAGCAGCCAAGTTCCGGGACAGGGGGCGGATGGGGAGCTGTTTTTT.